Each of the 20 T cell receptor beta chains below was sequenced from the same sample in a study of cytomegalovirus exposure and HLA in healthy donors. PCR involved 60 Vbeta and 13 Jbeta primers. Libraries were prepared by immunoSEQ multiplex PCR; TCRdb keeps only in-frame clonotypes and omits some of them. Of some 160,000 clones in the sample, roughly 82% were seen once. The specimen was PBMCs. These receptor sequences come from a man aged 45-65 years in good health and CMV-seropositive.

The gene calls are TRBV7-2 and TRBJ2-3; D is uncertain. The CDR3 sequence is 14 residues long. V was trimmed by 5 bases and J by 4 bases, leaving 13 bases between them. Germline CDR1 reads SGHTA; CDR2 reads FQGNSA. CDR3 DNA: TGTGCCAGCAGCATGGGCCTGATCGCAGATACGCAGTATTTT. Translated: CASSMGLIADTQYF.

V and J are TRBV6-5 and TRBJ1-4, with no clear D. This CDR3 contains 15 residues. Germline V CDR1 and CDR2: MNHEY, SVGAGI. V shed 6 bases and J shed 0 bases, with 11 bases lying between them. This chain's CDR3 is CASSPRDATNEKLFF. The CDR3 DNA follows: TGTGCCAGCAGCCCACGGGATGCAACTAATGAAAAACTGTTTTTT.

This rearrangement joins TRBV19 to TRBJ1-2, with TRBD1 identical over 9 bases. This CDR3 spans 21 amino acids. Losses at the gene ends were 4 bases for V and 0 bases for J; bases not matched to a gene: 21. Germline V CDR1 and CDR2: LNHDA, SQIVND (reference sequence). CDR3 loop: CASSRDLIRMDRGISNYGYTF. In nucleotides, the CDR3 is TGTGCCAGTAGTAGAGACCTGATCCGTATGGACAGGGGAATATCTAACTATGGCTACACCTTC.

This sequence joins TRBV27 and TRBJ1-5, with D perhaps TRBD1 (6 bases). The CDR3 runs 12 residues. Trimming took 3 bases from V and 6 from J, leaving 6 bases between them. The germline gives CDR1 MNHEY, CDR2 SMNVEV (reference sequence). The CDR3 DNA reads as TGTGCCAGCAGTTTCAGGGGTCAGCCCCAGCATTTT. The encoded protein is CASSFRGQPQHF.

The rearrangement links TRBV6-1 to TRBJ1-1, with 7 positions matching TRBD1. This CDR3 has 13 residues. CDR1 MNHNS and CDR2 SASEGT come from the germline V gene. V trimming: 7 bases; J trimming: 11 bases; junction bases outside the gene matches: 13. In DNA, the CDR3 is TGTGCCAGCACCTTAGACAGGGCCCTGTCCGCTTTCTTT. It encodes CASTLDRALSAFF.

V is TRBV7-9 and J is TRBJ1-1, with 10 bases that match TRBD1. CDR1 SEHNR and CDR2 FQNEAQ come from the germline V gene (reference sequence). This CDR3 has 14 amino acids. J was trimmed by 5 bases and V by 3 bases; bases with no gene match: 3. In DNA form, the CDR3 reads TGTGCCAGCAGCTTGGGACAGGGGAGAACTGAAGCTTTCTTT. Residues: CASSLGQGRTEAFF. Full variable domain (remainder filled in from reference TRBV7-9 and TRBJ1-1): DTGVSQNPRHKITKRGQNVTFRCDPISEHNRLYWYRQTLGQGPEFLTYFQNEAQLEKSRLLSDRFSAERPKGSFSTLEIQRTEQGDSAMYLCASSLGQGRTEAFFGQGTRLTVV.

The rearrangement uses TRBV11-2 and TRBJ1-2, with a tentative D call TRBD1 (5 bases). Germline CDR1 is SGHAT and CDR2 is FQNNGV. The CDR3 covers 13 residues. The V gene lost 0 bases and the J gene lost 4 bases, with 6 bases spanning the gap. CDR3 nucleotide sequence: TGTGCCAGCAGCTTAGACGACAGCTATGGCTACACCTTC. Translated, it gives CASSLDDSYGYTF.

As for this clone: The sample holds other DNA sequences that translate to the same CDR3. The chain links TRBV6-5 to TRBJ2-1; D is unclear. V was trimmed by 4 bases and J by 7 bases, leaving 5 bases between them. Germline V gives CDR1 MNHEY, CDR2 SVGAGI. This CDR3 comprises 11 residues. Written as DNA, the CDR3 is TGTGCCAGCAGTTCCCGTAATGAGCAGTTCTTC. Protein: CASSSRNEQFF.

This chain joins TRBV6-6 and TRBJ1-1; D gene uncertain. CDR3 length: 13 amino acids. Germline lookup yields CDR1 MNHNY and CDR2 SVGAGI (reference sequence). Trimming stripped 7 bases from V and 1 base from J, with 10 bases between. This CDR3 is CASKYGRNTEAFF. CDR3 nucleotide sequence: TGTGCCAGCAAGTACGGTAGGAACACTGAAGCTTTCTTT.

Points on this clone: One end of the junction varies from germline; a read error may be responsible. The chain joins TRBV10-3 to TRBJ1-3; unclear D gene. The CDR3 contains 14 residues. CDR1 and CDR2 (germline): ENHRY, SYGVKD. CDR3 coding DNA: TGTGCCACCAGTAGTGGCCAGTCTGGAAACACCATATATTTT. It codes for CATSSGQSGNTIYF.

CDR3 DNA sequence: TGTGCCAGCAGCTTGGGGGCTAAAGGGGAGCAGTTCTTC. Translation gives CASSLGAKGEQFF. The chain carries TRBV7-2 and TRBJ2-1; D may be TRBD1 (6 bases). The germline V gene encodes CDR1 SGHTA and CDR2 FQGNSA. This CDR3 region has 13 residues. The V end was cut by 3 bases, the J end by 10 bases, with 13 bases between.

The chain is built from TRBV7-9 and TRBJ2-3, with TRBD2 matching over 9 bases. The trim removed 1 base at V and 2 bases at J, leaving 1 base unmatched. CDR1 is SEHNR, CDR2 FQNEAQ, per germline (reference sequence). The CDR3 covers 15 residues. The DNA of the CDR3 is TGTGCCAGCAGCTTAGGACTAGCGGTCACAGATACGCAGTATTTT. Encoded protein: CASSLGLAVTDTQYF.

The V gene is TRBV5-6, the J gene TRBJ2-7; D call uncertain. The V end was cut by 4 bases, the J end by 3 bases, with 14 bases between. Germline V gives CDR1 SGHDT, CDR2 YYEEEE. The CDR3 has 14 amino acids. The CDR3 nucleotides read TGTGCCAGCAGCCCCGGCGGCCTTAGCTACGAGCAGTACTTC. It specifies CASSPGGLSYEQYF. The whole variable domain, remainder taken from reference TRBV5-6 and TRBJ2-7, is DAGVTQSPTHLIKTRGQQVTLRCSPKSGHDTVSWYQQALGQGPQFIFQYYEEEERQRGNFPDRFSGHQFPNYSSELNVNALLLGDSALYLCASSPGGLSYEQYFGPGTRLTVT.

This sequence joins TRBV19 and TRBJ1-5, with 7 bases lining up with TRBD1. This CDR3 region has 14 residues. Losses at the gene ends were 7 bases for V and 4 bases for J; bases not matched to a gene: 7. Germline V lookup: CDR1 LNHDA, CDR2 SQIVND (reference sequence). The CDR3 here is CASNQGQQNQPQHF. The CDR3 DNA is TGTGCCAGTAATCAGGGACAGCAGAATCAGCCCCAGCATTTT. Full variable domain (rest looked up from reference TRBV19 and TRBJ1-5): DGGITQSPKYLFRKEGQNVTLSCEQNLNHDAMYWYRQDPGQGLRLIYYSQIVNDFQKGDIAEGYSVSREKKESFPLTVTSAQKNPTAFYLCASNQGQQNQPQHFGDGTRLSIL.

The V and J genes are TRBV2 and TRBJ1-1, with TRBD1 as a possible D gene (5 bases). The CDR3 spans 14 residues. Germline V gene lookup returns CDR1 SNHLY and CDR2 FYNNEI. V lost 7 bases, J lost 0 bases, and 12 bases lay in between. The CDR3 region is CASKQVLMNTEAFF. The CDR3 DNA reads TGTGCCAGCAAACAGGTTCTCATGAACACTGAAGCTTTCTTT.

V gene TRBV7-8 combines with J gene TRBJ1-2, with TRBD1 as a possible D gene (5 bases). The CDR3 loop spans 14 amino acids. The ends were cut back, 5 bases at V and 2 bases at J, with 12 bases in the middle. The germline V gene encodes CDR1 SGHVS and CDR2 FQNEAQ. The CDR3 sequence is CASSGGGVNYGYTF. Here the CDR3 DNA reads TGTGCCAGCAGCGGAGGAGGGGTGAACTATGGCTACACCTTC.

The chain recombines TRBV6-5 with TRBJ2-3; D remains unclear. From germline, CDR1 is MNHEY and CDR2 SVGAGI. The CDR3 length is 16 residues. Between the trimmed V and J ends, which lost 2 bases and 0 bases, there was a span of 12 bases. The CDR3 region is CASSYRSTTSTDTQYF. In nucleotides, the CDR3 is TGTGCCAGCAGTTACCGATCGACAACTAGCACAGATACGCAGTATTTT.

The chain uses TRBV11-2 and TRBJ2-3, with 9 bases aligning to TRBD2. This CDR3 comprises 15 residues. With 5 bases clipped from V and 5 bases from J, the junction kept 8 bases outside the gene matches. The germline CDR1 and CDR2 sequences are SGHAT and FQNNGV. CDR3 coding DNA: TGTGCCAGCAGCCCGAGAAGCGGGGGGCTAGATACGCAGTATTTT. It encodes CASSPRSGGLDTQYF.

This chain joins TRBV2 and TRBJ1-1; TRBD1 agrees at 7 bases. The CDR3 consists of 16 residues. The germline V gene encodes CDR1 SNHLY and CDR2 FYNNEI. V lost 1 base, J lost 3 bases, and 8 bases stayed unmatched. The CDR3 is CASSEGDREEYTEAFF. The CDR3 bases are TGTGCCAGCAGTGAAGGAGACAGGGAGGAATACACTGAAGCTTTCTTT.

In DNA, the CDR3 is TGCGCCAGCAGCCAATATAGGACTAGCGGGGCATACAATGAGCAGTTCTTC. Its translation: CASSQYRTSGAYNEQFF. J is TRBJ2-1 and V is TRBV4-1, with 12 bases fitting TRBD2. CDR1 and CDR2 (germline): MGHRA, YSYEKL. The V gene end was trimmed by 2 bases and the J gene end by 4 bases; junction bases not matched to a gene: 6. The CDR3 extends over 17 amino acids.